This TCR beta chain was retrieved from a study of T cell repertoires in cytomegalovirus infection. Study at large: Indications came from public TCR beta signatures; they pointed to CMV infection and to a matching HLA type.

Of note for this clonotype: Its matching antigen is unknown.

Via MiXCR, TCRdb re-called the reads, giving one row per CDR3 protein. Of nearly 650,000 distinct CDR3 sequences in the sample, 20% to 30% were seen once. This CDR3 is 18 amino acids long. The V and J ends lost 1 base and 2 bases, in that order; junction bases with no gene match: 10. Germline V gives CDR1 MNHEY, CDR2 SVGEGT. Points from the study as a whole: CMV-specific HLA-C-restricted TCR beta clonotypes dominated the ex vivo response. Carriers of CMV plus the relevant HLA were identified by cumulative public TCR beta family frequency.

The TCR was taken from a human donor in good health (CMV status not recorded). Some clones in this sample may be carry-over from other donors' samples. The chain is built from TRBV6-2 or TRBV6-3 and TRBJ2-3, with 9 bases that match TRBD2. The sample taken for sequencing was CD8+ T cells from PBMCs. The CDR3 reads CASSYWLPSGEYTDTQYF. The CDR3 DNA follows: TGTGCCAGCAGTTACTGGCTGCCTAGCGGGGAGTACACAGATACGCAGTATTTT.